This note documents a single TCR beta chain sequence. 13 Jbeta primers and 60 Vbeta primers were used for the PCR. Method: immunoSEQ multiplex PCR; TCRdb's copy keeps in-frame clones and lacks some. The sample totals more than 95,000 clones; its top ten clones hold around 3.5%. This CDR3 comprises 14 residues. The germline gives CDR1 LNHDA, CDR2 SQIVND (reference sequence). V lost 1 base, J lost 7 bases, and 11 bases lay in between. This entry belongs to a study of cytomegalovirus exposure and HLA in healthy donors. The chain has TRBV19 and TRBJ1-5; weak D call: TRBD1 (5 bases). Material for sequencing was PBMCs. The clonotype was recovered from a man aged 40-55 years in good health and CMV-seronegative. CDR3 protein: CASSIGWEGQPQHF. CDR3 DNA: TGTGCCAGTAGTATAGGCTGGGAGGGGCAGCCCCAGCATTTT.